Below are 12 T cell receptor beta chains sequenced from a single sample in a study of T-cell reconstitution after alpha-beta-depleted transplantation in children. TCRbeta library preparation incorporated unique molecular identifiers. In TCRdb, the PCR reads were re-called with MiXCR into one record per CDR3 protein. The sample shows more than 150,000 distinct CDR3 sequences, 6% to 7% of them seen only once. Sequenced here: PBMCs from the stem cell graft donor, sampled from the stem cell graft. All receptors come from a human donor who donated a stem cell graft to a child with Wiskott-Aldrich syndrome.

There are many counts of this clonotype. The chain combines TRBV11-1 with TRBJ2-3, with D hard to call. CDR1 and CDR2 (germline): SGHAT, FQDESV (reference sequence). Trimming removed 0 bases at V and 6 bases at J, with 31 bases between. There are 21 residues in the CDR3. This CDR3 reads CASSLALEPPWQALVRDTQYF. The CDR3 DNA reads TGTGCCAGCAGCTTAGCCCTCGAACCGCCCTGGCAGGCCTTAGTGAGGGATACGCAGTATTTT.

This clonotype was seen ten or more times. V gene TRBV6-5 combines with J gene TRBJ1-1; D gene ambiguous. Trimming left V 7 bases short and J 1 base short, with 13 bases between. The germline V gene encodes CDR1 MNHEY and CDR2 SVGAGI. The CDR3 extends over 14 amino acids. The CDR3 DNA is TGTGCCAGCAAAAGGACGGATCGGAACACTGAAGCTTTCTTT. Translated, it gives CASKRTDRNTEAFF.

This clonotype was found many times. This sequence joins TRBV5-1 and TRBJ1-1; D possibly corresponds to TRBD1 (5 bases). The CDR3 runs 15 residues. The V end was cut by 4 bases, the J end by 3 bases, with 16 bases between. Germline loops: CDR1 SGHRS, CDR2 YFSETQ. The CDR3 loop is CASSDFAGPDTEAFF. CDR3 coding DNA: TGCGCCAGCAGCGACTTTGCAGGGCCCGACACTGAAGCTTTCTTT.

The chain links TRBV5-1 to TRBJ1-1; no clear D gene. With 1 base removed from V and 1 base from J, the gap between germline ends came to 8 bases. The CDR3 covers 14 residues. CDR1 SGHRS and CDR2 YFSETQ come from the germline V gene. The CDR3 reads CASSLNTANTEAFF. The DNA for the CDR3 is TGCGCCAGCAGCTTGAACACGGCGAACACTGAAGCTTTCTTT.

This clonotype has at least ten counts. CDR3 in amino acids: CASSPTGFDTGELFF. The CDR3 coding sequence is TGTGCCAGCAGTCCGACAGGGTTCGACACCGGGGAGCTGTTTTTT. The chain has TRBV12-3 or TRBV12-4 and TRBJ2-2, with TRBD1 matching over 7 bases. Trimming at V came to 5 bases and at J to 3 bases, leaving 6 bases not matched to a gene. This CDR3 spans 15 amino acids.

The genes are TRBV27 and TRBJ1-5; tentatively, D is TRBD1 (5 bases). The CDR3 length is 15 residues. V lost 0 bases to trimming and J lost 4 bases, with 10 bases between them. Germline V lookup: CDR1 MNHEY, CDR2 SMNVEV (reference sequence). As DNA, the CDR3 is TGTGCCAGCAGTTTATCGGGACGGTTTAATCAGCCCCAGCATTTT. It translates to CASSLSGRFNQPQHF.

Many counts were recorded for this clonotype. V gene TRBV12-3 or TRBV12-4 combines with J gene TRBJ2-7; TRBD1 aligns across 9 bases. The V segment lost 6 bases and the J segment 2 bases; nucleotides outside the gene matches: 5. The CDR3 is made up of 14 amino acids. DNA of the CDR3: TGTGCCAGCAGCCCCGGGACAGGGCCCTACGAGCAGTACTTC. It translates to CASSPGTGPYEQYF.

This clonotype has just a few counts. The V and J genes are TRBV7-2 and TRBJ2-4; 15 positions agree with TRBD2. The CDR3 covers 17 residues. The trim removed 2 bases at V and 6 bases at J, leaving 5 bases unmatched. CDR1 is SGHTA and CDR2 is FQGNSA in the germline V gene. The chain's CDR3 is CASSLLRTSGGANIQYF. The DNA of the CDR3 is TGTGCCAGCAGCTTATTACGGACTAGCGGGGGGGCAAACATTCAGTACTTC.

In this sample, this clonotype turned up many times. The chain recombines TRBV5-1 with TRBJ2-7; TRBD1 agrees at 9 bases. Germline CDR1 is SGHRS and CDR2 is YFSETQ. V lost 4 bases and J lost 3; bases outside the gene matches: 14. This CDR3 is built from 17 residues. The CDR3 nucleotides are TGCGCCAGCAGCAATCCGGGACAGGGTGGGGAGAACTACGAGCAGTACTTC. It is translated as CASSNPGQGGENYEQYF.

Notes on this clonotype: This may stem from a read error, because a much larger clone lies one nucleotide away. The chain links TRBV20-1 to TRBJ2-7; 10 nucleotides align to TRBD1. The CDR3 is 17 amino acids. Looked up from germline, CDR1 is DFQATT and CDR2 is SNEGSKA (reference sequence). The ends lost 5 bases at V and 2 bases at J; junction bases unmatched: 15. The chain's CDR3 is CSAPYFGTGDPPYEQYF. The CDR3 DNA follows: TGCAGTGCTCCTTATTTTGGGACAGGGGATCCCCCCTACGAGCAGTACTTC.

This clonotype has at least ten counts. The chain employs TRBV29-1 and TRBJ2-3, with 8 bases aligning to TRBD2. Germline V gene sequence: CDR1 SQVTM, CDR2 ANQGSEA. Losses at the gene ends were 6 bases for V and 4 bases for J; bases not matched to a gene: 9. The CDR3 is 14 residues long. The CDR3 region is CSVRVAGSADTQYF. The CDR3 coding sequence is TGCAGCGTCCGAGTAGCGGGGTCCGCAGATACGCAGTATTTT.

This clonotype was seen at least ten times. Germline is not matched at one junction end, which may reflect a read error. This sequence joins TRBV6-5 and TRBJ1-3; unclear D gene. The CDR3 is 16 amino acids. Per the germline V gene, CDR1 is MNHEY and CDR2 is SVGAGI. CDR3 amino acids: CASSYFLVYSGNTIYF. The CDR3 region has the DNA TGTGCCAGCAGCTACTTCCTTGTGTACTCTGGAAACACCATATATTTT.